Shown below are 23 T cell receptor beta chains from a single sample sequenced in a study of STAT5B mutations in CD4+ large granular lymphocyte leukemia. Libraries were prepared by immunoSEQ multiplex PCR; TCRdb keeps only in-frame clonotypes and omits some of them. The sample gives 25,000 to 35,000 clones, about 70% of which show up once; 0.25% to 0.35% is in the top ten. The sample taken for sequencing was CD4+ T cells from blood buffy coats. Source of these receptors: a human donor in good health.

This chain links TRBV6-5 with TRBJ2-7, with 7 bases lining up with TRBD2. V dropped 5 bases and J dropped 7; count of bases not matched to a gene: 11. Germline assignment: CDR1 MNHEY and CDR2 SVGAGI. This CDR3 spans 14 amino acids. CDR3 amino acids: CASSQGTMPREQYF. The DNA for the CDR3 is TGTGCCAGCAGTCAAGGGACTATGCCGCGGGAGCAGTACTTC.

CDR3 DNA sequence: TGTGCCAGCAGCTCCCGGGCCTACTGGAACACAGATACGCAGTATTTT. Its translation: CASSSRAYWNTDTQYF. This chain links TRBV11-3 with TRBJ2-3, with D hard to call. The CDR3 is made up of 16 amino acids. Germline V lookup: CDR1 SGHNT, CDR2 YENEEA. Trimming stripped 4 bases from V and 2 bases from J, with 16 bases between. The whole variable domain, filled in from reference TRBV11-3 and TRBJ2-3, reads EAGVVQSPRYKIIEKKQPVAFWCNPISGHNTLYWYLQNLGQGPELLIRYENEEAVDDSQLPKDRFSAERLKGVDSTLKIQPAELGDSAVYLCASSSRAYWNTDTQYFGPGTRLTVL.

The chain uses TRBV18 and TRBJ1-5; D perhaps matches TRBD1 (5 bases). Germline CDR1 and CDR2: KGHSH and LQKENI. This CDR3 comprises 13 residues. Trimming removed 3 bases at V and 5 bases at J, with 8 bases between. The CDR3 coding sequence is TGTGCCAGCTCACCTACCAGGGATCAGCCCCAGCATTTT. Amino acid sequence: CASSPTRDQPQHF.

This chain uses TRBV30 with TRBJ1-1; D may be TRBD1 (5 bases). The V end lost 5 bases, the J end lost 3 bases, and 13 bases lay between the germline ends. The CDR3 is 13 residues long. Per germline, CDR1 GTSNPN and CDR2 SVGIG (reference sequence). The CDR3 loop is CAWGTSRDTEAFF. Here the CDR3 DNA reads TGTGCCTGGGGGACCAGCAGGGACACTGAAGCTTTCTTT.

CDR3 amino acids: CASSFNNEETQYF. CDR3 bases: TGCGCCAGCAGCTTTAATAACGAAGAGACCCAGTACTTC. This rearrangement joins TRBV5-1 to TRBJ2-5, with D unclear. The CDR3 is 13 residues long. Per germline, CDR1 SGHRS and CDR2 YFSETQ. V lost 2 bases and J lost 3, with 8 bases in between.

The rearrangement uses TRBV19 and TRBJ1-2, with D unresolved. This CDR3 has 10 amino acids. V dropped 9 bases and J dropped 8 bases, with 10 bases sitting between them. Germline V gene lookup returns CDR1 LNHDA and CDR2 SQIVND (reference sequence). CDR3 in DNA: TGTGCCAGCACGGAAGGGGGCTACACCTTC. This sequence encodes CASTEGGYTF.

The chain combines TRBV5-4 with TRBJ2-3; possible D gene TRBD1, 5 bases. V lost 3 bases and J lost 0, with 14 bases in between. The germline V gene has CDR1 SGHNT and CDR2 YYREEE (reference sequence). The CDR3 has 16 residues. DNA for the CDR3: TGTGCCAGCAGCTCTACACAGGCTTATAGCACAGATACGCAGTATTTT. It yields the protein CASSSTQAYSTDTQYF.

This clone was detected only a few times. This chain uses TRBV7-2 with TRBJ2-3; the D is unclear. Looked up from germline, CDR1 is SGHTA and CDR2 is FQGNSA. The length of the CDR3 is 13 residues. Trimming shortened V by 3 bases and J by 5 bases, and 9 bases separated the two germline ends. CDR3 in amino acids: CASSFVPEDTQYF. The DNA for the CDR3 is TGTGCCAGCAGCTTTGTCCCAGAAGATACGCAGTATTTT. The whole variable domain, filled in from reference TRBV7-2 and TRBJ2-3, reads GAGVSQSPSNKVTEKGKDVELRCDPISGHTALYWYRQSLGQGLEFLIYFQGNSAPDKSGLPSDRFSAERTGGSVSTLTIQRTQQEDSAVYLCASSFVPEDTQYFGPGTRLTVL.

In nucleotides, the CDR3 is TGTGCCAGTAGTATTGGACGGACCAAAAACATTCAGTACTTC. It encodes CASSIGRTKNIQYF. V and J are TRBV19 and TRBJ2-4; no clear D gene. Germline V gene data show CDR1 as LNHDA and CDR2 as SQIVND (reference sequence). The CDR3 runs to 14 residues. Between the trimmed V and J ends, which lost 3 bases and 2 bases, there was a span of 8 bases.

The rearrangement uses TRBV5-8 and TRBJ2-3, with TRBD1 as a possible D gene (6 bases). Trimming cost V 5 bases and J 3 bases, with 10 bases left between them. The length of the CDR3 is 13 residues. Per the germline V gene, CDR1 is SGHTS and CDR2 is YDEGEE. The CDR3 loop is CASRPQGTDTQYF. The CDR3 coding sequence is TGTGCCAGCAGACCACAGGGAACAGATACGCAGTATTTT.

A note on this clone: An end of the junction does not agree with germline; a read error may underlie this. CDR3 in amino acids: CASGQDRGLGEAFF. DNA for the CDR3: TGTGCCAGCGGCCAAGATAGAGGGTTGGGTGAAGCTTTCTTT. The chain employs TRBV4-2 and TRBJ1-1; D is unresolved. Looked up from germline, CDR1 is LGHNA and CDR2 is YNFKEQ. This CDR3 has 14 amino acids.

The gene calls are TRBV28 and TRBJ1-5; TRBD1 might be the D (6 bases). Deletions cut 4 bases from V and 2 bases from J, with 15 bases between. The CDR3 is made up of 16 amino acids. The germline CDR1 and CDR2 sequences are MDHEN and SYDVKM. CDR3 bases: TGTGCCAGCAGTTACTACAGGGTGGGAGGCAATCAGCCCCAGCATTTT. Amino acids: CASSYYRVGGNQPQHF.

The chain joins TRBV11-1 to TRBJ2-7; TRBD1 matches 10 bases. CDR3 size: 16 residues. V dropped 3 bases and J dropped 5; count of bases not matched to a gene: 10. Looked up from germline, CDR1 is SGHAT and CDR2 is FQDESV (reference sequence). The CDR3 DNA reads TGTGCCAGCAGCTTGTCGGAGGGACAGGGGTTTGACGAGCAGTACTTC. It translates to CASSLSEGQGFDEQYF.

This clone showed up just once. The rearrangement uses TRBV30 and TRBJ2-2, with a possible D match to TRBD2 (6 bases). The CDR3 has 14 amino acids. Germline V gene data show CDR1 as GTSNPN and CDR2 as SVGIG (reference sequence). V was trimmed by 5 bases and J by 7 bases, leaving 17 bases between them. The CDR3 region is CAWGTTGLIGELFF. The DNA for the CDR3 is TGTGCCTGGGGAACAACCGGACTAATCGGGGAGCTGTTTTTT.

This clone appeared once. The chain couples TRBV10-3 to TRBJ2-3, with TRBD2 matching over 10 bases. CDR3 length: 17 residues. V dropped 0 bases and J dropped 4; count of bases not matched to a gene: 7. Germline V CDR1 and CDR2: ENHRY, SYGVKD. CDR3 in amino acids: CAISESMSSGRSDTQYF. The CDR3 DNA reads TGTGCCATCAGTGAGTCGATGTCTAGCGGGAGATCAGATACGCAGTATTTT.

The chain carries TRBV28 and TRBJ1-6, with a weak D call TRBD1 (5 bases). Germline CDR1 and CDR2: MDHEN and SYDVKM. CDR3 size: 17 residues. Trimming left V 4 bases short and J 3 bases short, with 16 bases between. CDR3: CASSSTDNPDYNSPLHF. CDR3 in DNA: TGTGCCAGCAGTTCTACGGACAACCCTGACTATAATTCACCCCTCCACTTT.

The rearrangement links TRBV9 to TRBJ2-7, with D possibly being TRBD2 (6 bases). The CDR3 extends over 15 amino acids. CDR1 and CDR2 from the germline V gene are SGDLS and YYNGEE. Trimming shortened V by 1 base and J by 2 bases, and 13 bases separated the two germline ends. The CDR3 region is CASSVRAGKAYEQYF. The CDR3 DNA follows: TGTGCCAGCAGCGTAAGGGCGGGGAAAGCCTACGAGCAGTACTTC.

The rearrangement links TRBV5-4 to TRBJ2-2; D might be TRBD1 or TRBD2, each matching 5 bases. Germline V gene lookup returns CDR1 SGHNT and CDR2 YYREEE (reference sequence). The CDR3 contains 19 residues. V gave up 4 bases and J gave up 2 bases, with 24 bases separating them. The CDR3 loop is CASSLRLWSGRVNTGELFF. The CDR3 DNA is TGTGCCAGCAGCCTCCGTCTTTGGTCAGGGAGAGTTAACACCGGGGAGCTGTTTTTT.

The table lists this clone with a count of one. The chain has TRBV10-3 and TRBJ2-1; D uncertain. The length of the CDR3 is 12 residues. Trimming stripped 11 bases from V and 6 bases from J, with 14 bases between. CDR1 is ENHRY and CDR2 is SYGVKD in the germline V gene. In nucleotides, the CDR3 is TGTGCCGCAAAAAATCTCGGCAATGAGCAGTTCTTC. The encoded protein is CAAKNLGNEQFF.

J is TRBJ1-1 and V is TRBV19, with 8 bases that match TRBD1. CDR1 is LNHDA and CDR2 is SQIVND in the germline V gene (reference sequence). The J segment lost 5 bases and the V segment lost 3 bases, leaving 11 bases of the junction unmatched. The CDR3 is 16 amino acids. CDR3 DNA: TGTGCCAGTAGTATTGGCAGGGGGCCTGGAGGGACTGAAGCTTTCTTT. Protein product: CASSIGRGPGGTEAFF.

This clone appeared once. CDR3 sequence: CASSQDSGGSETQYF. Written as DNA, the CDR3 is TGTGCCAGCAGCCAAGATTCCGGGGGCTCGGAGACCCAGTACTTC. The rearrangement uses TRBV14 and TRBJ2-5; the D call may be TRBD1 or TRBD2 (6 bases each). The V gene's germline CDR1 is SGHDN and CDR2 FVKESK. The V and J ends lost 0 bases and 5 bases respectively, with 13 bases between them. The CDR3 runs 15 residues.

The chain links TRBV29-1 to TRBJ2-1, with TRBD2 identical over 10 bases. Germline loops: CDR1 SQVTM, CDR2 ANQGSEA. Losses at the gene ends were 5 bases for V and 4 bases for J; bases not matched to a gene: 5. The CDR3 has 14 residues. The DNA of the CDR3 is TGCAGCGTTCCTACTAGCGGGATTTACAATGAGCAGTTCTTC. This codes for CSVPTSGIYNEQFF.

The chain employs TRBV7-8 and TRBJ1-5, with 7 bases identical to TRBD1. The V segment lost 1 base and the J segment 6 bases; nucleotides outside the gene matches: 9. CDR1 and CDR2 from the germline V gene are SGHVS and FQNEAQ. CDR3 length equals 16 residues. CDR3 protein: CASSLGDRVPFQPQHF. CDR3 nucleotides: TGTGCCAGCAGCTTAGGCGACAGGGTACCGTTTCAGCCCCAGCATTTT. The whole variable domain, remainder taken from reference TRBV7-8 and TRBJ1-5, is GAGVSQSPRYKVAKRGQDVALRCDPISGHVSLFWYQQALGQGPEFLTYFQNEAQLDKSGLPSDRFFAERPEGSVSTLKIQRTQQEDSAVYLCASSLGDRVPFQPQHFGDGTRLSIL.